This is a list of T cell receptor beta chains from one sample in a study of shared clonotypes between healthy human individuals. The method was immunoSEQ multiplex PCR; TCRdb's version includes in-frame clones alone and lacks a portion of them. The sample carries hundreds of thousands of clones, around three quarters recorded once. The sample was PBMCs. These TCRs come from a woman between 35 and 50 years old in good health. Some clones in this sample may be carry-over from other donors' samples. Both conserved end residues are part of each CDR3. A D gene is named only where the DNA matches it firmly. Rows give clone size only sometimes, using once, few, many, or a class for an expanded clone.

v_call,d_call,clone_size,j_call,cdr3_nt,cdr3_aa
TRBV19,TRBD1,NA,TRBJ1-5,TGTGCCAGTAGCAGGGGGGCCAATCAGCCCCAGCATTTT,CASSRGANQPQHF
TRBV15,NA,NA,TRBJ2-1,TGTGCCACCAGCAGAGAGCGGTCCCTTGGCAATGAGCAGTTCTTC,CATSRERSLGNEQFF
TRBV5-1,NA,NA,TRBJ1-1,TGCGCCAGCAGCTTGGTTTGGGGGGACACTGAAGCTTTCTTT,CASSLVWGDTEAFF
TRBV7-8,NA,NA,TRBJ1-4,TGTGCCAGCAGCTCCCTCGGGGGAGGGAAGAATGAAGAACTGTTTTTT,CASSSLGGGKNEELFF
TRBV5-4,NA,many,TRBJ2-7,TGTGCCAGCAGCCGGGGGGCGCGGAACGAGCAGTACTTC,CASSRGARNEQYF
TRBV9,NA,many,TRBJ2-5,TGTGCCAGCAGCGTAGGGGGCGGGATGATGGAGACCCAGTACTTC,CASSVGGGMMETQYF
TRBV28,NA,NA,TRBJ2-1,TGTGCCAGCAACCAGGACTACCCAAGCAATGAGCAGTTCTTC,CASNQDYPSNEQFF
TRBV19,TRBD1,NA,TRBJ2-7,TGTGCCAGTAGAAAACAGGGGGCGTTCGACGAGCAGTACTTC,CASRKQGAFDEQYF
TRBV11-2,NA,NA,TRBJ2-7,TGTGCCAGCAGCTTAGATTTTGGGGTTCGCGGCGAGCAGTACTTC,CASSLDFGVRGEQYF
TRBV7-2,NA,few,TRBJ2-3,TGTGCCAGCAGCTTCGGCAGACTCGGCCTTGCAGATACGCAGTATTTT,CASSFGRLGLADTQYF
TRBV29-1,NA,NA,TRBJ2-1,TGCAGCTCCCTTCTAGGTGGCGGGTATGAGCAGTTCTTC,CSSLLGGGYEQFF
TRBV11-2,NA,NA,TRBJ1-4,TGTGCCAGCAGCCCGGGACGCCAGCCTAATGAAAAACTGTTTTTT,CASSPGRQPNEKLFF
TRBV7-6,TRBD1,few,TRBJ2-6,TGTGCCAGCGGGCAGGGGGCTCAATCTGGGGCCAACGTCCTGACTTTC,CASGQGAQSGANVLTF
TRBV5-1,NA,NA,TRBJ2-3,TGCGCCAGCAGCTTCCAGCAGGGGTCAGATACGCAGTATTTT,CASSFQQGSDTQYF
TRBV6-1,NA,few,TRBJ1-4,TGTGCCAGCAGTGAAGTTTTAAATGAAAAACTGTTTTTT,CASSEVLNEKLFF
TRBV6-1,NA,NA,TRBJ2-7,TGTGCCAGCACTCTAGTGCGGGTTTACGCCGAGCAGTACTTC,CASTLVRVYAEQYF
TRBV19,NA,few,TRBJ1-3,TGTGCCAGTAGTACCCAACGCAACACCATATATTTT,CASSTQRNTIYF
TRBV6-4,NA,NA,TRBJ2-4,TGTGCCAGCAGTGACAGGTGGTTGCGGGACGGTGGCTTAGCCAAAAACATTCAGTACTTC,CASSDRWLRDGGLAKNIQYF
TRBV5-1,NA,NA,TRBJ2-5,TGCGCCAGCAGCCCTGGGGGACTCCTTGAGACCCAGTACTTC,CASSPGGLLETQYF
TRBV15,NA,NA,TRBJ1-1,TGTGCCACCAGGCGAGGGAACACTGAAGCTTTCTTT,CATRRGNTEAFF
TRBV5-4,TRBD1,NA,TRBJ1-1,TGTGCCAGCAGCCGCCGGGACAGGGTTTTCACTGAAGCTTTCTTT,CASSRRDRVFTEAFF
TRBV5-4,NA,once,TRBJ1-2,TGTGCCAGCAGCTTGGGTAGCAACTATGGCTACACCTTC,CASSLGSNYGYTF
TRBV28,TRBD1,NA,TRBJ1-1,TGTGCCAGCAGTTTTCGGGACAGGAACACTGAAGCTTTCTTT,CASSFRDRNTEAFF
TRBV19,TRBD1,many,TRBJ2-7,TGTGCCAGTAGGACGACAGGGGAACACGAGCAGTACTTC,CASRTTGEHEQYF
TRBV5-1,NA,NA,TRBJ1-2,TGCGCCAGCAGCCCCGGGGGTCCCTATGGCTACACCTTC,CASSPGGPYGYTF
TRBV9,NA,NA,TRBJ2-4,TGTGCCAGCAGCTCCGGACAGATAGCCAAAAACATTCAGTACTTC,CASSSGQIAKNIQYF
TRBV6-6,TRBD1,NA,TRBJ1-2,TGTGCCAGCACCCCGACAGGGGGGAACTATGGCTACACCTTC,CASTPTGGNYGYTF
TRBV9,TRBD2,NA,TRBJ2-1,TGTGCCAGCAGCGTAGCGGGGGGCTCCTACAATGAGCAGTTCTTC,CASSVAGGSYNEQFF
TRBV7-9,TRBD1,once,TRBJ1-1,TGTGCCAGCAGTCAGGACAGGGGCCTCACTGAAGCTTTCTTT,CASSQDRGLTEAFF
TRBV5-1,NA,few,TRBJ2-4,TGCGCCAGCAGTTTGGGGGGAGCCAAAAACATTCAGTACTTC,CASSLGGAKNIQYF
TRBV4-1,NA,once,TRBJ2-5,TGCGCCAGCAGCCAAGAGGCGTTGGGGGTAGTGGAGACCCAGTACTTC,CASSQEALGVVETQYF
TRBV14,NA,NA,TRBJ1-4,TGTGCCAGCAGCCACCGGGATGAAAAACTGTTTTTT,CASSHRDEKLFF
TRBV7-2,TRBD1,NA,TRBJ1-4,TGTGCCAGCAGCCAGGGGGACAGGGGGTTACGAAAACTGTTTTTT,CASSQGDRGLRKLFF
TRBV11-3,TRBD2,few,TRBJ2-1,TGTGCCAGCAGCTTATTTGGCGGGAGCTCCTACAATGAGCAGTTCTTC,CASSLFGGSSYNEQFF
TRBV5-8,NA,NA,TRBJ1-5,TGTGCCAGCAGCTTGGGGCCGGGAGAACAGCCCCAGCATTTT,CASSLGPGEQPQHF
TRBV19,NA,once,TRBJ2-7,TGTGCCAGTAGTATAGCGGCGGACTCCTACGAGCAGTACTTC,CASSIAADSYEQYF
TRBV5-6,TRBD2,once,TRBJ2-1,TGTGCCAGCAGCTTGTCTAGACTAGCGGTGTACAATGAGCAGTTCTTC,CASSLSRLAVYNEQFF
TRBV5-4,NA,once,TRBJ1-4,TGTGCCAGCAGCTTGGTTGGGGAAGAAAAACTGTTTTTT,CASSLVGEEKLFF
TRBV6-5,NA,NA,TRBJ1-5,TGTGCCAGCAGCCCGGCTAGCAATCAGCCCCAGCATTTT,CASSPASNQPQHF
TRBV5-4,TRBD1,NA,TRBJ1-3,TGTGCCAGCAGCTTGAAGCAGGGGGTCTCCCCTCTCTCTGGAAACACCATATATTTT,CASSLKQGVSPLSGNTIYF
TRBV30,NA,NA,TRBJ1-4,TGTGCCTGGAGTATCCGGGCTAATAATGAAAAACTGTTTTTT,CAWSIRANNEKLFF
TRBV7-8,NA,NA,TRBJ2-5,TGTGCCAGCAGCTTAGCGTGGGGGGAGACCCAGTACTTC,CASSLAWGETQYF